Here is one T cell receptor beta chain with its context. What it binds is unknown. The CDR3 extends over 13 amino acids. Between the trimmed V and J ends, which lost 0 bases and 6 bases, there was a span of 7 bases. The germline V gene encodes CDR1 MNHEY and CDR2 SVGAGI. The sample belongs to a study of T cell responses to AZD1222 COVID-19 vaccine. Broader study findings: Without day 14 samples, only post-peak T cell repertoires were studied.

Profiled with immunoSEQ multiplex PCR; TCRdb holds only in-frame clones, not every one. The sample yields 150,000 to 200,000 clones, 70% to 90% seen once. This chain joins TRBV6-5 and TRBJ2-3; a weak D match, TRBD1 (6 bases). The material sequenced was peripheral blood, taken on day 0 of AZD1222 vaccination. The sequence was obtained from an adult in good health. The DNA of the CDR3 is TGTGCCAGCAGTTACTCGAGGGGGGATACGCAGTATTTT. This codes for CASSYSRGDTQYF.